This T cell receptor (beta chain) was identified in a study of beta chain features in type 1 diabetes. Study-level points and caveats: Although PCR might favor shorter templates, it would do so equally in patients and controls. TCRB repertoires of naive, central memory and Treg cells appeared more similar among patients than among healthy donors. Moderate but significant shortening of TCRB CDR3s was recorded in all four CD4+ subsets from Type 1 diabetes patients. Insertion counts at VDJ junctions were lower in type 1 diabetes patients, who also showed more deletions there.

In its sample, this clone was seen a few times. Its matching antigen is unknown. Naive, central memory, regulatory and stem cell-like memory cells within the CD4+ compartment were sorted using CD45RO/CCR7/CD25/CD127/CD95/CD27. CDR3 length equals 18 residues. Germline assignment: CDR1 MGHRA and CDR2 YSYEKL. The ends were cut back, 0 bases at V and 4 bases at J, with 19 bases in the middle. Sequencing targeted expressed TCRB transcripts, as all isolated RNA had been reverse transcribed. Some clones are missing from TCRdb's copy, which holds only in-frame ones; the method was immunoSEQ multiplex PCR. The repertoire holds hundreds of thousands of clones, with roughly 13% as singletons.

The receptor was derived from a man aged 18 to 29 with type 1 diabetes. The chain combines TRBV4-1 with TRBJ1-5; D might be TRBD1 (6 bases). Sequences were obtained from naive CD4+ T cells from blood. The CDR3 region has the DNA TGCGCCAGCAGCCAAGATCAGCTGAGGACAGCAGCTAATCAGCCCCAGCATTTT. It translates to CASSQDQLRTAANQPQHF.